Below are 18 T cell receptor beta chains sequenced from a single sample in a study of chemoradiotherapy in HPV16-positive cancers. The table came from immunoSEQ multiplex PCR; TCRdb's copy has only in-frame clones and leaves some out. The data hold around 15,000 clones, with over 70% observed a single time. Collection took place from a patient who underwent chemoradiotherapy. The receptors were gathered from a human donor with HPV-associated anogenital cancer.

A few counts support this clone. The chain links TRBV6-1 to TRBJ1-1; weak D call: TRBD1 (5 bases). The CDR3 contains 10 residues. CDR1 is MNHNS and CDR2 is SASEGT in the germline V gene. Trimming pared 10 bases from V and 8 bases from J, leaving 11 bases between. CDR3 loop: CATMYREAFF. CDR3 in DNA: TGTGCCACCATGTACAGGGAAGCTTTCTTT.

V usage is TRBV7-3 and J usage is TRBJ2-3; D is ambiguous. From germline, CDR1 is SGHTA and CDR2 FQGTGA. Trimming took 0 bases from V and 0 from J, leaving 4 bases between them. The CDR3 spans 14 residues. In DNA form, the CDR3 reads TGTGCCAGCAGCTTAACGTATAGCACAGATACGCAGTATTTT. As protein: CASSLTYSTDTQYF.

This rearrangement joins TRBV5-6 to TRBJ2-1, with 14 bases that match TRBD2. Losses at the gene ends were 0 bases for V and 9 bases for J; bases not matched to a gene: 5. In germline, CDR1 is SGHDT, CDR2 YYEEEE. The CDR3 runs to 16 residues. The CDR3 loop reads CASSLGLAGGRTEQFF. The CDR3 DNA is TGTGCCAGCAGCTTGGGACTAGCGGGGGGGCGAACTGAGCAGTTCTTC.

CDR3 sequence (DNA): TGTGCCAGCGGGGGTCAGCCCCAGCATTTT. It is translated as CASGGQPQHF. V and J are TRBV6-5 and TRBJ1-5; TRBD1 might be the D (5 bases). The germline gives CDR1 MNHEY, CDR2 SVGAGI. Trimming shortened V by 8 bases and J by 6 bases, and 5 bases separated the two germline ends. The CDR3 length is 10 residues.

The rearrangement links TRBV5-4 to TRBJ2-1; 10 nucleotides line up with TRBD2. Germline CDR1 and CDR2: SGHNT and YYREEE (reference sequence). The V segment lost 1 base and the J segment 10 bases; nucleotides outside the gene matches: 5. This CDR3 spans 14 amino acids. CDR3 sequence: CASSLSGGAGEQFF. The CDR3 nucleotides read TGTGCCAGCAGCTTGAGCGGGGGGGCCGGAGAGCAGTTCTTC. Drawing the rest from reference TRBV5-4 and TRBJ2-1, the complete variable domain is ETGVTQSPTHLIKTRGQQVTLRCSSQSGHNTVSWYQQALGQGPQFIFQYYREEENGRGNFPPRFSGLQFPNYSSELNVNALELDDSALYLCASSLSGGAGEQFFGPGTRLTVL.

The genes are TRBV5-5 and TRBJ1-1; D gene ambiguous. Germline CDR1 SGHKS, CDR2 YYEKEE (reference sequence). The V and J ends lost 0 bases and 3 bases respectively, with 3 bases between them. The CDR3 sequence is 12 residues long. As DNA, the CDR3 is TGTGCCAGCAGCTTGGTTGACACTGAAGCTTTCTTT. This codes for CASSLVDTEAFF.

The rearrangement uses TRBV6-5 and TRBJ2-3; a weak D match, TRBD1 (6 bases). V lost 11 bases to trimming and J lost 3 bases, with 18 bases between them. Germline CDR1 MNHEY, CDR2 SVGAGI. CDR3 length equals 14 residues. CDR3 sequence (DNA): TGTGCCGGCGTTGCAGGGGTTTGGACAGATACGCAGTATTTT. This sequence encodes CAGVAGVWTDTQYF.

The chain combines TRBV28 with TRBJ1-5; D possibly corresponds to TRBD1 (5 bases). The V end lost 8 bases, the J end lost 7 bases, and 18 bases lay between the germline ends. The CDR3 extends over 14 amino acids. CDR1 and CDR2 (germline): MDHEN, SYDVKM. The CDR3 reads CASENNLRDQPQHF. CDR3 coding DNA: TGTGCCAGCGAGAATAATCTTCGGGACCAGCCCCAGCATTTT.

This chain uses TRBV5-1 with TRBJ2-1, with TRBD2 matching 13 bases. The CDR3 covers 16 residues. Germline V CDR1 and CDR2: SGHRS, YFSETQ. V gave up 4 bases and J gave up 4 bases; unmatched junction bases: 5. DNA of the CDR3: TGCGCCAGCAGCGAACTAGCGGGGGGGGTATACAATGAGCAGTTCTTC. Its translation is CASSELAGGVYNEQFF.

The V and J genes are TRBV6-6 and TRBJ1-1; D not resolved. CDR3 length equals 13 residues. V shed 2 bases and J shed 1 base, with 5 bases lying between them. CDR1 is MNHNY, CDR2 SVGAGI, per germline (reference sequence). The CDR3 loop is CASSYPGNTEAFF. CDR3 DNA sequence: TGTGCCAGCAGTTACCCTGGGAACACTGAAGCTTTCTTT.

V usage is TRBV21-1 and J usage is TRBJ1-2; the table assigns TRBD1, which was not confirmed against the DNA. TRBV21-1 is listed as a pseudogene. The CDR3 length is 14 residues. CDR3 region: CASIYPGQGPGYTF. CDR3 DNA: TGTGCCAGCATTTACCCCGGACAGGGTCCTGGCTACACCTTC.

This CDR3 reads CASSPPGRTYEQYF. Here the CDR3 DNA reads TGTGCCAGCTCACCGCCGGGACGGACTTACGAGCAGTACTTC. The V gene is TRBV18, the J gene TRBJ2-7; TRBD1 or TRBD2 may be the D gene (5 bases each). CDR1 and CDR2 (germline): KGHSH, LQKENI. This CDR3 comprises 14 residues. Trimming took off 3 bases at V and 4 bases at J, with 13 bases between the two ends.

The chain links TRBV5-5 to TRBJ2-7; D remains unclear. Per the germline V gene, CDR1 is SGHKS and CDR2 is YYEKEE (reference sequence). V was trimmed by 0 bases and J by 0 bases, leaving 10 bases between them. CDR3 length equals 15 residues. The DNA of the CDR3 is TGTGCCAGCAGCTTGGCCACCCAACCCTCCTACGAGCAGTACTTC. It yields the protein CASSLATQPSYEQYF.

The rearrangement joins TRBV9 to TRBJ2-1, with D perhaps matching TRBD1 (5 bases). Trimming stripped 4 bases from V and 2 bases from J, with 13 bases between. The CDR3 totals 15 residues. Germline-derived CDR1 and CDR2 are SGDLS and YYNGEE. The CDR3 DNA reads TGTGCCAGCAGCTTCCACAGGTCCCCCTACAATGAGCAGTTCTTC. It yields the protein CASSFHRSPYNEQFF.

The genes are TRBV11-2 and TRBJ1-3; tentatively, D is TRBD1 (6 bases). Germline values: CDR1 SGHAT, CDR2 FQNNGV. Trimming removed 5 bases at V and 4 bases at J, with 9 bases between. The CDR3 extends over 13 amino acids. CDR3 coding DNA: TGTGCCAGCAGCCCTGACAGGGGAAACACCATATATTTT. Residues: CASSPDRGNTIYF.

The CDR3, as DNA: TGCGCCAGCAGCTTGGATCGGCAGGGGAGGACGAACACTGAAGCTTTCTTT. It yields the protein CASSLDRQGRTNTEAFF. This rearrangement joins TRBV5-1 to TRBJ1-1; tentatively, D is TRBD1 (6 bases). The CDR3 spans 17 residues. Per germline, CDR1 SGHRS and CDR2 YFSETQ. Trimming took 0 bases from V and 1 from J, leaving 16 bases between them. Full variable domain (rest looked up from reference TRBV5-1 and TRBJ1-1): KAGVTQTPRYLIKTRGQQVTLSCSPISGHRSVSWYQQTPGQGLQFLFEYFSETQRNKGNFPGRFSGRQFSNSRSEMNVSTLELGDSALYLCASSLDRQGRTNTEAFFGQGTRLTVV.

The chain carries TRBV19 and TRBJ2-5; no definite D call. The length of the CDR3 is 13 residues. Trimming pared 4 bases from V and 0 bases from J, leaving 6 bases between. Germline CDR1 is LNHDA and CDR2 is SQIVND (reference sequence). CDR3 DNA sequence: TGTGCCAGTAGTAAATCGGACCAAGAGACCCAGTACTTC. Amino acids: CASSKSDQETQYF.

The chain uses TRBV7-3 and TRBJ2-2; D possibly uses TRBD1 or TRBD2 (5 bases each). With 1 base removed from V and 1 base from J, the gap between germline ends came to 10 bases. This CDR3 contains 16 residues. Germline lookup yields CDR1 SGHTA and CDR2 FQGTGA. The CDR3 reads CASSLRGAGNTGELFF. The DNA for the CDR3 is TGTGCCAGCAGCTTAAGAGGGGCCGGGAACACCGGGGAGCTGTTTTTT.